This entry lists 18 T cell receptor beta chains sequenced from one sample in a study of shared clonotypes between healthy human individuals. Using immunoSEQ multiplex PCR, the repertoire was profiled, and TCRdb retains in-frame clones only, with some absent. The sample records 2.3 million or so clones, just over 90% being singletons. Material for sequencing was naive CD4+ T cells from PBMCs. Subset reported: CD45RA+ positively selected. The origin of the receptors is a man in his late teens or twenties in good health. Some clones in this sample may be carry-over from other donors' samples.

This chain links TRBV6-1 with TRBJ1-2, with 7 bases aligning to TRBD1. The V gene end was trimmed by 8 bases and the J gene end by 0 bases; junction bases not matched to a gene: 3. Germline lookup yields CDR1 MNHNS and CDR2 SASEGT. The CDR3 has 13 residues. CDR3 in DNA: TGTGCCAGCCTGACAGGGTCTAACTATGGCTACACCTTC. Translation: CASLTGSNYGYTF.

V is TRBV29-1 and J is TRBJ2-7; possibly TRBD1 for D (7 bases). Between the trimmed V and J ends, which lost 4 bases and 2 bases, there was a span of 15 bases. The CDR3 sequence is 14 residues long. CDR1 is SQVTM, CDR2 ANQGSEA, per germline. The CDR3 DNA follows: TGCAGCGTTGCAGGGGGGCCGGTTGCCTACGAGCAGTACTTC. Its protein is CSVAGGPVAYEQYF.

Written as DNA, the CDR3 is TGTGCCAGCCGATACGGCGGGACAGGAGGTGGCTACACCTTC. This encodes CASRYGGTGGGYTF. The chain carries TRBV28 and TRBJ1-2; 8 bases match TRBD1. The CDR3 runs to 14 residues. Germline assignment: CDR1 MDHEN and CDR2 SYDVKM. V gave up 8 bases and J gave up 7 bases; unmatched junction bases: 12.

V usage is TRBV25-1 and J usage is TRBJ2-7; D remains unclear. The CDR3 consists of 11 residues. Between the trimmed V and J ends, which lost 5 bases and 3 bases, there was a span of 5 bases. The germline V gene encodes CDR1 MGHDK and CDR2 SYGVNS. The CDR3 coding sequence is TGTGCCAGCAGTTCTTTCTACGAGCAGTACTTC. It is translated as CASSSFYEQYF.

This clone was observed once. The J gene is TRBJ1-1, the V gene TRBV11-2; unclear D gene. Germline values: CDR1 SGHAT, CDR2 FQNNGV. This CDR3 is 13 amino acids long. V was pared by 5 bases and J by 0 bases, with 7 bases between. CDR3 coding DNA: TGTGCCAGCAGCCCCGTCCTGAACACTGAAGCTTTCTTT. Its protein product is CASSPVLNTEAFF.

V is TRBV7-2 and J is TRBJ1-3, with a possible D match to TRBD1 (5 bases). The V gene's germline CDR1 is SGHTA and CDR2 FQGNSA. V shed 1 base and J shed 6 bases, with 16 bases lying between them. The CDR3 runs to 16 residues. DNA for the CDR3: TGTGCCAGCAGCTTAGGATGGACGGGGGTTAAAAACACCATATATTTT. This encodes CASSLGWTGVKNTIYF.

This sequence joins TRBV13 and TRBJ2-1; D may correspond to TRBD1 or TRBD2 (6 bases each). Germline assignment: CDR1 PRHDT and CDR2 FYEKMQ (reference sequence). V shed 0 bases and J shed 3 bases, with 15 bases lying between them. This CDR3 has 17 residues. The CDR3 DNA reads as TGTGCCAGCAGCTTAGGGCGGGACAACGCACTCTACAATGAGCAGTTCTTC. Protein product: CASSLGRDNALYNEQFF.

DNA for the CDR3: TGTGCCAGCAGAAATGGGGGGAGCAATCAGCCCCAGCATTTT. Encoded protein: CASRNGGSNQPQHF. V and J are TRBV28 and TRBJ1-5; tentatively, D is TRBD1 (5 bases). The CDR3 loop spans 14 amino acids. Trimming pared 6 bases from V and 1 base from J, leaving 10 bases between. Germline V lookup: CDR1 MDHEN, CDR2 SYDVKM.

The chain carries TRBV7-8 and TRBJ2-7, with D possibly TRBD2 on 6 matching bases. CDR1 is SGHVS and CDR2 is FQNEAQ in the germline V gene. CDR3 size: 15 residues. Trimming took 3 bases from V and 1 from J, leaving 13 bases between them. Here the CDR3 DNA reads TGTGCCAGCAGCTTGGGGAGGCCAAGATCCTACGAGCAGTACTTC. Protein: CASSLGRPRSYEQYF.

The sample holds one count of this clone. The chain joins TRBV7-2 to TRBJ2-5, with 9 positions matching TRBD2. This CDR3 spans 14 amino acids. V gave up 3 bases and J gave up 2 bases; unmatched junction bases: 1. Germline V gene sequence: CDR1 SGHTA, CDR2 FQGNSA. CDR3: CASSFTSGQETQYF. CDR3 bases: TGTGCCAGCAGCTTTACTAGCGGGCAAGAGACCCAGTACTTC.

The V gene is TRBV20-1, the J gene TRBJ1-1, with D maybe TRBD1 (5 bases). The CDR3 length is 11 residues. Trimming left V 6 bases short and J 6 bases short, with 11 bases between. Looked up from germline, CDR1 is DFQATT and CDR2 is SNEGSKA (reference sequence). The CDR3 DNA is TGCAGTGCCCGGGGCTTCGCTGAAGCTTTCTTT. Amino acid sequence: CSARGFAEAFF.

The chain combines TRBV4-2 with TRBJ1-3; D is unresolved. CDR1 is LGHNA, CDR2 YNFKEQ, per germline. The V gene lost 0 bases and the J gene lost 3 bases, with 9 bases spanning the gap. The CDR3 is 15 amino acids. Written as DNA, the CDR3 is TGTGCCAGCAGCCAAGAAACAACAGATGGAAACACCATATATTTT. It encodes CASSQETTDGNTIYF.

This chain connects TRBV2 to TRBJ2-1; TRBD2 aligns across 12 bases. CDR3 size: 17 residues. V lost 4 bases and J lost 5; bases outside the gene matches: 9. Germline V gives CDR1 SNHLY, CDR2 FYNNEI. CDR3 in DNA: TGTGCCAGCAGTGTGACTAGCGGGAGATCTTTAAACAATGAGCAGTTCTTC. This sequence encodes CASSVTSGRSLNNEQFF.

This chain joins TRBV2 and TRBJ2-5; 11 bases map to TRBD2. The V gene end was trimmed by 4 bases and the J gene end by 5 bases; junction bases not matched to a gene: 6. Germline V lookup: CDR1 SNHLY, CDR2 FYNNEI. This CDR3 contains 15 residues. This CDR3 is CASSVTSGSGETQYF. The CDR3 region has the DNA TGTGCCAGCAGTGTCACTAGCGGGAGTGGGGAGACCCAGTACTTC.

The chain has TRBV5-1 and TRBJ1-4; D is uncertain. Germline V CDR1 and CDR2: SGHRS, YFSETQ. V gave up 2 bases and J gave up 8 bases, with 10 bases separating them. The CDR3 consists of 13 residues. The DNA for the CDR3 is TGCGCCAGCAGCTTAGACAACTGGGAAAAACTGTTTTTT. It is translated as CASSLDNWEKLFF.

The chain carries TRBV5-1 and TRBJ2-1, with 9 bases that match TRBD2. V lost 4 bases and J lost 6; bases outside the gene matches: 8. Germline V gene sequence: CDR1 SGHRS, CDR2 YFSETQ. The CDR3 covers 15 residues. The CDR3 is CASSRKLAGGNEQFF. The CDR3 nucleotides read TGCGCCAGCAGCCGAAAACTAGCGGGCGGCAATGAGCAGTTCTTC.

This chain connects TRBV7-2 to TRBJ2-4; a possible D gene is TRBD1 (5 bases). The germline V gene has CDR1 SGHTA and CDR2 FQGNSA. V was shortened by 1 base and J by 1 base, with 8 bases between the two germline ends. The CDR3 consists of 15 residues. The CDR3 region is CASSLGGSAKNIQYF. The CDR3 DNA follows: TGTGCCAGCAGCTTAGGGGGCTCGGCCAAAAACATTCAGTACTTC.

The V gene is TRBV28, the J gene TRBJ1-5; no firm D call. The V end lost 8 bases, the J end lost 3 bases, and 11 bases lay between the germline ends. The CDR3 spans 13 residues. CDR1 MDHEN and CDR2 SYDVKM come from the germline V gene. The CDR3 coding sequence is TGTGCCAGCCTAACACATGACAATCAGCCCCAGCATTTT. Protein sequence: CASLTHDNQPQHF.